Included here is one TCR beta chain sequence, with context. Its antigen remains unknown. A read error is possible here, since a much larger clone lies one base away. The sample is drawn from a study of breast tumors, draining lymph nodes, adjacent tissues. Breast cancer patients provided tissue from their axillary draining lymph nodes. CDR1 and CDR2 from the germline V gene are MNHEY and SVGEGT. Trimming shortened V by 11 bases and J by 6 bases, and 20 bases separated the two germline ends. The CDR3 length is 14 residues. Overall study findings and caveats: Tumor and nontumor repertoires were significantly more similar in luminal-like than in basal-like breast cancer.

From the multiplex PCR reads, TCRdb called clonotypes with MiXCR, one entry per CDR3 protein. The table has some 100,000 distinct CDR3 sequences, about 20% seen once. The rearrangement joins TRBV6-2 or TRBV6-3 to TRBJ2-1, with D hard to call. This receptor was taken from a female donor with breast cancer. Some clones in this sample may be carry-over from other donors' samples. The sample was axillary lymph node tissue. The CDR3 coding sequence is TGTGCCGCCCGAGGCAGTGGCAATTGCAATGAGCAGTTCTTC. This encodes CAARGSGNCNEQFF.